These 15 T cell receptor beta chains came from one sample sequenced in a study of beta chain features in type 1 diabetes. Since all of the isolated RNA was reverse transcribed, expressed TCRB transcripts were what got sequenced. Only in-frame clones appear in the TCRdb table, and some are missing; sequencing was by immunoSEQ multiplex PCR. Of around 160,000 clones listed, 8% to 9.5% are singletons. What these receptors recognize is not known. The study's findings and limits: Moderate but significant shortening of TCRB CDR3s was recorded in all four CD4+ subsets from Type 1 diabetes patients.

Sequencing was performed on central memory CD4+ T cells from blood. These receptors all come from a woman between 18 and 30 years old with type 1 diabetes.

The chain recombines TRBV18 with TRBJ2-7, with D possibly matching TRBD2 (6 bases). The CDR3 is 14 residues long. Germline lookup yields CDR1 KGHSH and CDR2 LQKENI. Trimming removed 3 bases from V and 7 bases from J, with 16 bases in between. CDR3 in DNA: TGTGCCAGCTCACCGGACTCCCTCGCGGGAGAGCAGTACTTC. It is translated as CASSPDSLAGEQYF.

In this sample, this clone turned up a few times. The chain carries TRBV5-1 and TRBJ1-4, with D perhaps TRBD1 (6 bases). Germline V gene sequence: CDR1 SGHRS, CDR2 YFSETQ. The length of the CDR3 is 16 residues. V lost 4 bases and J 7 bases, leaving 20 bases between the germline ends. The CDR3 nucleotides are TGCGCCAGCAGCCCGACAGCTTCAGGGGTTCGTGAAAAACTGTTTTTT. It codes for CASSPTASGVREKLFF.

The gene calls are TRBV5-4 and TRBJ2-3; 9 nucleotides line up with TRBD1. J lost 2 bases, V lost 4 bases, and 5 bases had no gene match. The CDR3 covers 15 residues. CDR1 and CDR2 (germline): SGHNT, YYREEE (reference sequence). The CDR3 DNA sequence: TGTGCCAGCAGCACGGGACAGGGTTCCACAGATACGCAGTATTTT. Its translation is CASSTGQGSTDTQYF.

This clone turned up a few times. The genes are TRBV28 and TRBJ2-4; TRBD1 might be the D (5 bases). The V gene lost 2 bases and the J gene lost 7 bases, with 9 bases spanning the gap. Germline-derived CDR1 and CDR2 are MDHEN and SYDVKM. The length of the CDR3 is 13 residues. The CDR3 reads CASSLQGSNIQYF. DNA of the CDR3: TGTGCCAGCAGTTTACAGGGTAGTAACATTCAGTACTTC.

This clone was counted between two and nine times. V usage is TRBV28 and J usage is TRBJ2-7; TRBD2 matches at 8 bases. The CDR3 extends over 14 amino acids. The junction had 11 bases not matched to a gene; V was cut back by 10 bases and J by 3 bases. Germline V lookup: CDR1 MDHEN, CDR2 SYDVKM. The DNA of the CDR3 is TGTGCCACCACACAGCGGGAGAGGTTCTACGAGCAGTACTTC. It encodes CATTQRERFYEQYF.

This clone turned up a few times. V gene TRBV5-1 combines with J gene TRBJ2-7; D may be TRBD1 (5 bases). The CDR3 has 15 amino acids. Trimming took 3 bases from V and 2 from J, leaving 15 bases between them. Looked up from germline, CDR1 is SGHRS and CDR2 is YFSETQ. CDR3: CASSSDQGLTYEQYF. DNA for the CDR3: TGCGCCAGCAGCTCTGATCAGGGTCTGACCTACGAGCAGTACTTC.

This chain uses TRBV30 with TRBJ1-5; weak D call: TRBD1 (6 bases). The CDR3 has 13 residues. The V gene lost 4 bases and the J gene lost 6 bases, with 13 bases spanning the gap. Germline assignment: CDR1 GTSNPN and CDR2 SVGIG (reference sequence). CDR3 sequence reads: CAWTPGAGQPQHF. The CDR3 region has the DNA TGTGCCTGGACCCCAGGGGCAGGTCAGCCCCAGCATTTT. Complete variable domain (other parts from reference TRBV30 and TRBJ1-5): SQTIHQWPATLVQPVGSPLSLECTVEGTSNPNLYWYRQAAGRGLQLLFYSVGIGQISSEVPQNLSASRPQDRQFILSSKKLLLSDSGFYLCAWTPGAGQPQHFGDGTRLSIL.

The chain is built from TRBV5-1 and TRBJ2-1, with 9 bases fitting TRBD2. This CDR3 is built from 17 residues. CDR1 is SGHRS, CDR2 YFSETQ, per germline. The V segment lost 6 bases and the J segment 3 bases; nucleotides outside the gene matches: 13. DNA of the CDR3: TGCGCCAGCAAAGAGGGGGGGGGTAGCGGGAGCTACAATGAGCAGTTCTTC. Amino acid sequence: CASKEGGGSGSYNEQFF.

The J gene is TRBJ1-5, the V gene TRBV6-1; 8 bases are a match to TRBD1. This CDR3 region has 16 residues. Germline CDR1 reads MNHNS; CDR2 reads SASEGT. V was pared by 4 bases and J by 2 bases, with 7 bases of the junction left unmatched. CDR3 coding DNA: TGTGCCAGCAGTGTACGACAGGGGACTGGCAATCAGCCCCAGCATTTT. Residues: CASSVRQGTGNQPQHF.

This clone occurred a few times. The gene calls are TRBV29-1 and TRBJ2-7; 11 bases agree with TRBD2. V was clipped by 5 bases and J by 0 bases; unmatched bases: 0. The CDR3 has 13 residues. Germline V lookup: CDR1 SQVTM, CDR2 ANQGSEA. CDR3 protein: CSVTSGSSYEQYF. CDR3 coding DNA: TGCAGCGTTACTAGCGGGAGCTCCTACGAGCAGTACTTC.

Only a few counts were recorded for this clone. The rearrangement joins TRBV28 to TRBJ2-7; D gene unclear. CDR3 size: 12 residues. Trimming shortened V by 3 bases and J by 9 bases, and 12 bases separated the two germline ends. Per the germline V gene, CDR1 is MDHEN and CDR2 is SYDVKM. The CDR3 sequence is CASSFTILAQYF. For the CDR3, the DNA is TGTGCCAGCAGTTTCACCATTTTGGCGCAGTACTTC.

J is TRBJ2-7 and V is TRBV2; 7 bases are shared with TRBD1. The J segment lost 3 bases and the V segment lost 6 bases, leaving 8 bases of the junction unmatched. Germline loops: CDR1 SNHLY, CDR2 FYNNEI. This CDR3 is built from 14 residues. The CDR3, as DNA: TGTGCCAGCAGACAAGAGGGGGCGCTCTACGAGCAGTACTTC. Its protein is CASRQEGALYEQYF.

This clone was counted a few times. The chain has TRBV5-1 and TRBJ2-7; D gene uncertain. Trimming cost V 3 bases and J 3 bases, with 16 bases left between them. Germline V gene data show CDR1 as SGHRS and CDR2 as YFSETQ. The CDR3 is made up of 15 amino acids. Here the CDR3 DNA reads TGCGCCAGCAGCTCAATATTTGACGGCGGCTACGAGCAGTACTTC. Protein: CASSSIFDGGYEQYF.

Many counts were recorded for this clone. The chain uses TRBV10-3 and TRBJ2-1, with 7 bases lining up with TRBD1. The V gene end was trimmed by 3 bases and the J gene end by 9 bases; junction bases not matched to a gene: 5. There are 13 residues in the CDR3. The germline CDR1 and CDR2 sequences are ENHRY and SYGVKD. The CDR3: CAISDDREGEQFF. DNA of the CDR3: TGTGCCATCAGTGATGACAGGGAAGGTGAGCAGTTCTTC.

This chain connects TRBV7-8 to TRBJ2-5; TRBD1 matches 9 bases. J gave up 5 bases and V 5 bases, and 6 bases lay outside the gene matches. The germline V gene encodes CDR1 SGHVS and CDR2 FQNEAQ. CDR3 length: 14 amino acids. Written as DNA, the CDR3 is TGTGCCAGCAGCACCGGACAGGGGTTCGAGACCCAGTACTTC. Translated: CASSTGQGFETQYF.